One TCR beta chain is described in this entry. The table came from immunoSEQ multiplex PCR; TCRdb's copy has only in-frame clones and leaves some out. The sample comprises around 360,000 clones, around 87% of which are singletons, and approximately 1.9% rests with the top ten. These data come from a study of blood T cell repertoires in COVID-19. Study overall: Cohort 3 recovered donors had two negative PCRs, clearance, or symptom resolution. COVID-19 samples, acute and convalescent, were from the United States, Italy and Spain.

Participants, about 18 to 90 years old, spanned some 23 US areas. Participants' reported clinical history set cohort assignment. There are 14 residues in the CDR3. Germline V gene data show CDR1 as SGHNT and CDR2 as YENEEA. The V and J ends lost 5 bases and 6 bases, in that order; junction bases with no gene match: 0. The TCR sequence derives from a man aged 35-49 years in a cohort exposed to, infected with or recovered from COVID-19 (not recorded which). The specimen sequenced was PBMCs or T cells enriched from blood (not recorded which). The chain is built from TRBV11-3 and TRBJ2-1; 14 bases align to TRBD2. CDR3 DNA sequence: TGTGCCAGCAGCGGGACTAGCGGGGGCAATGAGCAGTTCTTC. Residues: CASSGTSGGNEQFF.